This T cell receptor (beta chain) was profiled in a study of blood T cell repertoires in COVID-19. Germline loops: CDR1 SGHKS, CDR2 YYEKEE (reference sequence). The CDR3 runs to 12 residues. Trimming shortened V by 0 bases and J by 8 bases, and 8 bases separated the two germline ends. Assay used: immunoSEQ multiplex PCR; TCRdb lists only in-frame clones, some missing. The sample includes approximately 76,000 clones, roughly 89% seen only once; the top ten take more than 8%. The sample comprised peripheral blood. V is TRBV5-5 and J is TRBJ1-2; maybe TRBD1 (5 bases). This receptor was obtained from a human donor in a cohort sampled during active COVID-19. This CDR3 is CASSLEGRGYTF. The CDR3 nucleotides are TGTGCCAGCAGCTTGGAGGGGCGCGGCTACACCTTC.